This T cell receptor beta chain was captured in a study of cytomegalovirus exposure and HLA in healthy donors. General study results and limits: A later analysis linked a missense DCLRE1C variant to TCR beta V- and J-gene trimming. Among TCR beta chains of equal frequency, HLA-associated ones were more clonally expanded in a later analysis. Being productive about 90% or about 30% of the time was typical of most TCR beta V segments in an earlier analysis.

PCR used 60 Vbeta primers and 13 Jbeta primers. Clones were read by immunoSEQ multiplex PCR, and TCRdb kept only the in-frame ones, dropping some. The table includes 200,000 to 250,000 clones, under 80% detected once. The V end was cut by 2 bases, the J end by 3 bases, with 11 bases between. The CDR3 has 15 amino acids. In germline, CDR1 is MNHEY, CDR2 SVGAGI. Comments on this clone: Its antigen is undetermined.

Sequencing was carried out using PBMCs. The J gene is TRBJ1-5, the V gene TRBV6-5, with unresolved D. The source is a woman between 25 and 40 years old in good health and CMV-seronegative. The CDR3 spells CASSYVQKANQPQHF. The CDR3 coding sequence is TGTGCCAGCAGTTACGTACAGAAAGCCAATCAGCCCCAGCATTTT.